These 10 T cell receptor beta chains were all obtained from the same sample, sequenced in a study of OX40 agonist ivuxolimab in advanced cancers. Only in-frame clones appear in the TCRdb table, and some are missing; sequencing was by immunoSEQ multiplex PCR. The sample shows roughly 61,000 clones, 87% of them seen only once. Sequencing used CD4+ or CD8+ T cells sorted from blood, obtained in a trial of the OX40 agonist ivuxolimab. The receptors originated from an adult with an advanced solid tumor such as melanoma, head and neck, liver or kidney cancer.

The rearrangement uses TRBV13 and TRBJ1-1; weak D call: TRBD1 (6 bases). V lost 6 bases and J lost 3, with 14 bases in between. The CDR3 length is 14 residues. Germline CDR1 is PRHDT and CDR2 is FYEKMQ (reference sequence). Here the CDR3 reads CASRIRGRYTEAFF. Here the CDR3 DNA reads TGTGCCAGCAGAATCAGGGGTAGGTACACTGAAGCTTTCTTT. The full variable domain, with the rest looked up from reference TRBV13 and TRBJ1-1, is AAGVIQSPRHLIKEKRETATLKCYPIPRHDTVYWYQQGPGQDPQFLISFYEKMQSDKGSIPDRFSAQQFSDYHSELNMSSLELGDSALYFCASRIRGRYTEAFFGQGTRLTVV.

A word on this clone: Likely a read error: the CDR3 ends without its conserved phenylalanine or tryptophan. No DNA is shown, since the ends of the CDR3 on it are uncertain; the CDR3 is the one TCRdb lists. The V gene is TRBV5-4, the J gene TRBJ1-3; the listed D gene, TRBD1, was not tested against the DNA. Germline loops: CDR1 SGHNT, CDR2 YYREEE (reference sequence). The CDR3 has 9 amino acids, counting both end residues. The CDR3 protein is CASSQGQPK.

DNA for the CDR3: TGTGCCAGCAGCTTGGACAGCGAGACCCAGTACTTC. Residues: CASSLDSETQYF. The V and J genes are TRBV7-9 and TRBJ2-5; TRBD1 might be the D (6 bases). The germline V and J ends were trimmed by 3 bases and 5 bases, with 7 bases remaining between them. The germline V gene encodes CDR1 SEHNR and CDR2 FQNEAQ (reference sequence). CDR3 size: 12 residues.

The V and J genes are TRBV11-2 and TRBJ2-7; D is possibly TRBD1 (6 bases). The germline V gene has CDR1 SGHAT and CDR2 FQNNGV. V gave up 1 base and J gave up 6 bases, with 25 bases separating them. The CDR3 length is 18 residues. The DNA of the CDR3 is TGTGCCAGCAGCTTAGTAGCTGGTTGGGGGCTTGTAGGTAGCGAGCAGTACTTC. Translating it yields CASSLVAGWGLVGSEQYF. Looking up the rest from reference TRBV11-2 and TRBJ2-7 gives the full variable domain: EAGVAQSPRYKIIEKRQSVAFWCNPISGHATLYWYQQILGQGPKLLIQFQNNGVVDDSQLPKDRFSAERLKGVDSTLKIQPAKLEDSAVYLCASSLVAGWGLVGSEQYFGPGTRLTVT.

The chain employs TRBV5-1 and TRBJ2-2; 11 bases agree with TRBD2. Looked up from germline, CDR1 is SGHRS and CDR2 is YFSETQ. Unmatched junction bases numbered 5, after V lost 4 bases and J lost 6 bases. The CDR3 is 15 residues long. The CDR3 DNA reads TGCGCCAGCAGCGGGACTAGCGGAAAGGCCGGGGAGCTGTTTTTT. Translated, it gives CASSGTSGKAGELFF.

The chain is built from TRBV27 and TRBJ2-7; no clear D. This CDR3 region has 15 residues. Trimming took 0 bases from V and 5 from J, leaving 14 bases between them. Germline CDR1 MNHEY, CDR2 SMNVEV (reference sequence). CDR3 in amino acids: CASSLSSSYSNEQYF. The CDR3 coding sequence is TGTGCCAGCAGTTTATCGTCCAGCTACTCGAACGAGCAGTACTTC.

CDR3 region: CASSLVRGETQYF. The CDR3 DNA is TGCGCCAGCAGCTTGGTCCGGGGGGAGACCCAGTACTTC. V gene TRBV5-1 combines with J gene TRBJ2-5, with D perhaps matching TRBD2 (6 bases). Trimming shortened V by 0 bases and J by 5 bases, and 8 bases separated the two germline ends. The CDR3 consists of 13 residues. Germline V gives CDR1 SGHRS, CDR2 YFSETQ.

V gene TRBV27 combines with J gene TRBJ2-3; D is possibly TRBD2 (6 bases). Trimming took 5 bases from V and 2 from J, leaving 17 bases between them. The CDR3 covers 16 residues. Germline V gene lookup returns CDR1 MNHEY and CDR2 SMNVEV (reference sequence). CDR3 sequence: CASSLLTRTTTDTQYF. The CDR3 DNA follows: TGTGCCAGCAGTCTCCTGACTAGAACCACCACAGATACGCAGTATTTT.

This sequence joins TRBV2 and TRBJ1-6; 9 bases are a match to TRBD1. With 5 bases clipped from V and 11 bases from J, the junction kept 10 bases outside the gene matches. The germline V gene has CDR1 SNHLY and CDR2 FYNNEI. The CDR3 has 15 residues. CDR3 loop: CASSTSGQGSTPLHF. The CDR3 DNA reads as TGTGCCAGCAGTACCTCGGGACAGGGATCCACACCCCTCCACTTT.

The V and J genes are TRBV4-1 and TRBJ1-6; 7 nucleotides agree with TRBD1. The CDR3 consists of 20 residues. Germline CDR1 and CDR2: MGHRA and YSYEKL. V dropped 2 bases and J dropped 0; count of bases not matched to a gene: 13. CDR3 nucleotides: TGCGCCAGCAGCCAACCCGGCGGGGAGGGGGCAAGCTCCTATAATTCACCCCTCCACTTT. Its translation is CASSQPGGEGASSYNSPLHF.